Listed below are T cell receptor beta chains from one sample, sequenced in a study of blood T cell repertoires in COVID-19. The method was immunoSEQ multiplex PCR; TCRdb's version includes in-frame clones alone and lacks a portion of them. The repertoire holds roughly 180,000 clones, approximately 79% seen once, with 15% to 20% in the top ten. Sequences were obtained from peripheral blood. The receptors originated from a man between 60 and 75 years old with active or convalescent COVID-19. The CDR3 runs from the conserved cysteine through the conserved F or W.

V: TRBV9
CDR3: CASSASGVTDTQYF

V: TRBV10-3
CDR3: CAARAEVSGDNEQFF

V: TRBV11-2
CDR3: CASSIDRSPSYEQYF

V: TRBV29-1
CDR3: CSVDGMTSGSSTDTQYF

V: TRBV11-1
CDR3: CASRGGLAGGHNEQFF

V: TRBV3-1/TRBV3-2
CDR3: CASSSPREYRETQYF

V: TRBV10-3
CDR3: CAISETGAVGQPQHF

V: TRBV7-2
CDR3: CASSLSVGQTYNEQFF

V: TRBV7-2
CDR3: CASSKDRGNEKLFF

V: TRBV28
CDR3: CASSSGSAKNIQYF

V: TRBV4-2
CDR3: CASSQEGRPPKNIQYF

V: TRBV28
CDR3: CASSLSGETGGASYGYTF

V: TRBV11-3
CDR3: CASSIEGQGAYEQYF

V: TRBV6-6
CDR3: CASRPRGAGYGYTF

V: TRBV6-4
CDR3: CASSAGWGYEQFF

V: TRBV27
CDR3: CASSLGWGMNTQYF

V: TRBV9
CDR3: CASTPELSSYNEQFF

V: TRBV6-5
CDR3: CASSYSGRNEKLFF

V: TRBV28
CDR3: CASRPGGSGANVLTF

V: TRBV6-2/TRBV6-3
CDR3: CASSNKGLAAKEQFF